This TCR beta chain was documented in a study of tumor-infiltrating lymphocytes in primary liver carcinoma. Constant-region priming of 500 to 550 ng total RNA yielded TCR beta cDNA. Each TCR beta library was derived from three nested multiplex PCR rounds that employed slightly modified ARM-PCR. For 10 cycles apiece, the opening two PCR rounds ran with TRBV1-TRBV30 forward primers and a C-beta reverse primer. MiXCR, run by TCRdb on the multiplex PCR reads, gives a single entry per CDR3 protein. The top ten hold approximately 10% of the sample, which has some 120,000 distinct CDR3 sequences, around two thirds seen once. It was from roughly 20-30 mg of unsorted bulk tissue that RNA and DNA were co-extracted. Those sampled were patients whose primary liver carcinoma was treated by surgical resection. Trimming took 8 bases from V and 2 from J, leaving 21 bases between them. CDR3 length: 16 amino acids. The germline CDR1 and CDR2 sequences are MNHNS and SASEGT.

The receptor comes from a woman aged 55-70 years with primary liver carcinoma and hepatitis B virus infection. Specimen: liver tumor tissue from sampling region 1. Indicated subset: tumor region T1, superior pole. This chain connects TRBV6-1 to TRBJ1-1; D unclear. The CDR3 sequence is CASHSGQRYFNTEAFF. In DNA, the CDR3 is TGTGCCAGCCACTCCGGGCAGCGCTACTTTAACACTGAAGCTTTCTTT.